What follows are 10 T cell receptor beta chains derived from one specimen sequenced in a study of Graves' ophthalmopathy and Graves' hyperthyroidism (dated by TCRdb to the late 2010s). Sequenced on an Illumina HiSeq 2000. For repertoire sequencing, the TCR beta CDR3 regions were amplified from RNA transcripts. A first-round RT-PCR used HTBI primers with the Qiagen OneStep RT-PCR kit, followed by a second-round multiplex PCR, size selection and purification. Using fastp trimming at Q25 and MiXCR clonotype assembly, TCRdb reanalyzed the public sequencing data and kept in-frame beta chains. Entries that share a CDR3 protein sequence are merged under the most common genes and DNA. In all, the sample holds approximately 480,000 distinct CDR3 sequences, and approximately 15% of those were seen once. The top ten constitute more than 8.5% of the sample. Specimen: blood. Receptors were obtained from a woman aged 25 to 39 with Graves' ophthalmopathy. Donor details come from another sample of the same person, matched by shared clones.

This clonotype was counted ten times or more. The genes are TRBV20-1 and TRBJ1-5; a weak D match, TRBD1 (5 bases). Trimming shortened V by 0 bases and J by 0 bases, and 12 bases separated the two germline ends. The CDR3 sequence is 16 residues long. Germline assignment: CDR1 DFQATT and CDR2 SNEGSKA (reference sequence). The CDR3, as DNA: TGCAGTGCTAGAGATGCGACAGTCAATAGCAATCAGCCCCAGCATTTT. Translated, it gives CSARDATVNSNQPQHF.

The chain employs TRBV29-1 and TRBJ2-5; D possibly corresponds to TRBD2 (6 bases). V was cut by 7 bases and J by 1 base, with 13 bases left in between. The CDR3 consists of 13 residues. Germline CDR1 and CDR2: SQVTM and ANQGSEA. CDR3 region: CSASPGLQETQYF. The CDR3 DNA reads TGCAGCGCCTCTCCGGGACTCCAAGAGACCCAGTACTTC.

This clonotype was detected many times. CDR3 loop: CASSGQDSPLHF. The CDR3 DNA reads TGTGCCAGCAGCGGACAGGATTCACCCCTCCACTTT. V and J are TRBV7-9 and TRBJ1-6; 7 bases match TRBD1. Germline CDR1 is SEHNR and CDR2 is FQNEAQ (reference sequence). This CDR3 is built from 12 residues. Losses at the gene ends were 5 bases for V and 8 bases for J; bases not matched to a gene: 0.

Ten or more counts support this clonotype. The chain uses TRBV12-3 or TRBV12-4 and TRBJ1-5; D perhaps matches TRBD1 (6 bases). The CDR3 sequence is 13 residues long. The V gene lost 6 bases and the J gene lost 7 bases, with 13 bases spanning the gap. The chain's CDR3 is CASRMTGNQPQHF. The CDR3 region has the DNA TGTGCCAGCAGAATGACAGGTAACCAGCCCCAGCATTTT.

This clonotype was counted only a few times. This sequence joins TRBV28 and TRBJ2-7; 10 positions match TRBD2. The J segment lost 5 bases and the V segment lost 1 base, leaving 14 bases of the junction unmatched. The CDR3 is made up of 18 amino acids. Germline assignment: CDR1 MDHEN and CDR2 SYDVKM. The CDR3 region is CASSLLELRSGRAHEQYF. CDR3 nucleotide sequence: TGTGCCAGCAGTTTATTGGAACTTAGGAGCGGGAGGGCCCACGAGCAGTACTTC.

This clonotype has at least ten counts. The chain combines TRBV20-1 with TRBJ2-5; 7 bases map to TRBD1. J gave up 6 bases and V 5 bases, and 15 bases lay outside the gene matches. The CDR3 contains 15 residues. The germline V gene encodes CDR1 DFQATT and CDR2 SNEGSKA (reference sequence). The CDR3 DNA reads as TGCAGTGCTCCACCCGCGAGACAGGGAATAAAGACCCAGTACTTC. It translates to CSAPPARQGIKTQYF.

This sequence joins TRBV7-8 and TRBJ1-5; D not certain. Deletions cut 1 base from V and 2 bases from J, with 12 bases between. In germline, CDR1 is SGHVS, CDR2 FQNEAQ. CDR3 size: 16 residues. CDR3 nucleotides: TGTGCCAGCAGCTTAGTTCCGGGGTTTGGCAATCAGCCCCAGCATTTT. Protein product: CASSLVPGFGNQPQHF.

This clonotype was seen many times. The chain carries TRBV28 and TRBJ2-7, with D possibly TRBD2 on 6 matching bases. The V gene lost 6 bases and the J gene lost 3 bases, with 15 bases spanning the gap. The CDR3 contains 14 residues. Germline loops: CDR1 MDHEN, CDR2 SYDVKM. CDR3 amino acids: CASRGGEVFYEQYF. The CDR3 nucleotides are TGTGCCAGCAGGGGGGGAGAGGTTTTCTACGAGCAGTACTTC.

This clonotype was observed a handful of times. This chain joins TRBV20-1 and TRBJ2-5; perhaps TRBD2 as D (6 bases). Germline CDR1 reads DFQATT; CDR2 reads SNEGSKA (reference sequence). The CDR3 has 13 amino acids. V lost 5 bases and J lost 6, with 16 bases in between. The CDR3 reads CSAGGEEGKTQYF. The CDR3, as DNA: TGCAGTGCTGGGGGTGAGGAGGGAAAGACCCAGTACTTC.

This clonotype was detected ten times or more. The chain is built from TRBV2 and TRBJ2-2; the D is unclear. Germline loops: CDR1 SNHLY, CDR2 FYNNEI. V shed 8 bases and J shed 5 bases, with 6 bases lying between them. This CDR3 spans 11 amino acids. This CDR3 reads CASGETGELFF. CDR3 DNA: TGTGCCAGCGGAGAGACCGGGGAGCTGTTTTTT.